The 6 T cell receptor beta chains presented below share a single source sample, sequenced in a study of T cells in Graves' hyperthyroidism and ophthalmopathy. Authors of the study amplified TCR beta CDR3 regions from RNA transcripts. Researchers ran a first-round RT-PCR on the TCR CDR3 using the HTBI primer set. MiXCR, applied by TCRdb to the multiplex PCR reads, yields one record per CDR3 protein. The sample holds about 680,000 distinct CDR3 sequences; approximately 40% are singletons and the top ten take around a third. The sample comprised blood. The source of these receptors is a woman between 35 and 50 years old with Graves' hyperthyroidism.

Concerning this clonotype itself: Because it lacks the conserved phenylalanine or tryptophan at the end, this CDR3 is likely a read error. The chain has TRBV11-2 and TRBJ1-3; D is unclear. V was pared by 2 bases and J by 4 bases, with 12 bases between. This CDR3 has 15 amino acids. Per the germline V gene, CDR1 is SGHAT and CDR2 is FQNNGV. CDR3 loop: CASSLSPFGGNTIYL. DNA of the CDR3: TGTGCCAGCAGCTTATCCCCATTTGGGGGAAACACCATATATCTT.

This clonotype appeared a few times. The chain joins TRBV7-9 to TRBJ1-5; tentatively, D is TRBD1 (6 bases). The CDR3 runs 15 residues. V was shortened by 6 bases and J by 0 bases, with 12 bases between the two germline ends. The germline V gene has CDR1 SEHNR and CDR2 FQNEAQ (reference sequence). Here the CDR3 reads CASRQGTNSNQPQHF. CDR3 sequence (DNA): TGTGCCAGCAGGCAGGGGACGAATAGCAATCAGCCCCAGCATTTT.

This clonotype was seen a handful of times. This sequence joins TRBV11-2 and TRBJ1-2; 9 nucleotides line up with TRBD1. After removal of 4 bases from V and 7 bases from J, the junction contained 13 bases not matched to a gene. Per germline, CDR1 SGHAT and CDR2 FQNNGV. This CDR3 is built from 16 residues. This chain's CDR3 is CASSSPTGTGLGGYTF. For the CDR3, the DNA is TGTGCCAGCAGCTCCCCTACCGGGACAGGGCTGGGTGGCTACACCTTC.

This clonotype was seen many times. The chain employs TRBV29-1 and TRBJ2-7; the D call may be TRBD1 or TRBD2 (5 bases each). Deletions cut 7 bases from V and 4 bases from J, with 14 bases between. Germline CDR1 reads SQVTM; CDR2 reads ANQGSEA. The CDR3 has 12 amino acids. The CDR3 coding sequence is TGCAGCGGGGGGACGGAGAGTTACGAGCAGTACTTC. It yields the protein CSGGTESYEQYF.

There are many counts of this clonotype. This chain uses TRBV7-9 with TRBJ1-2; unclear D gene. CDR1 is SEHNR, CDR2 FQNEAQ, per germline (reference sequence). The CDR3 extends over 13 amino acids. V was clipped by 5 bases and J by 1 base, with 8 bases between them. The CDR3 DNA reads TGTGCCAGCAGCACAGACGGTAACTATGGCTACACCTTC. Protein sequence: CASSTDGNYGYTF.

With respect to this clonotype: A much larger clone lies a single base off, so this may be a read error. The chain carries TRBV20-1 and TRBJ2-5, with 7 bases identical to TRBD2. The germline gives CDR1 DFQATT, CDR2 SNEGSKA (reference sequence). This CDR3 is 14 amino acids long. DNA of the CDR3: TGCAGTGCTAGGGGATGGGGCGGGAGTGAGACCCGGTACTTC. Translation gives CSARGWGGSETRYF.